The 15 T cell receptor beta chains below were found in one sample sequenced in a study of T-cell reconstitution after alpha-beta-depleted transplantation in children. Preparation of the TCRbeta library involved a method that used unique molecular identifiers. TCRdb reprocessed the PCR reads via MiXCR and lists one record per CDR3 protein. In the table there are around 490,000 distinct CDR3 sequences, approximately 10% of which are singletons. The sample was PBMCs, mostly from graft donor cells, taken 180 days after TCRalphabeta/CD19-depleted stem cell transplant. Receptor source: a female patient between 2 and 15 years old who had a stem cell transplant for aplastic anemia, so the T cells may come from the graft donor.

The rearrangement uses TRBV7-2 and TRBJ1-6; maybe TRBD1 (6 bases). Germline lookup yields CDR1 SGHTA and CDR2 FQGNSA. Trimming cost V 5 bases and J 14 bases, with 25 bases left between them. CDR3 length: 16 residues. Here the CDR3 reads CASSLRTENLRLALHF. In DNA form, the CDR3 reads TGTGCCAGCAGCCTCCGGACAGAGAACCTGAGGTTGGCCCTCCACTTT.

This chain joins TRBV15 and TRBJ2-3, with a tentative D call TRBD2 (6 bases). The CDR3 covers 14 residues. V lost 6 bases, J lost 2 bases, and 12 bases lay in between. Looked up from germline, CDR1 is LNHNV and CDR2 is YYDKDF (reference sequence). CDR3 sequence: CATRRREATDTQYF. The CDR3 nucleotides read TGTGCCACCAGGAGGAGGGAGGCCACAGATACGCAGTATTTT.

J is TRBJ2-1 and V is TRBV4-3; tentative D call: TRBD2 (5 bases). The V end was cut by 0 bases, the J end by 10 bases, with 19 bases between. Germline CDR1 LGHNA, CDR2 YSLEER. This CDR3 is built from 16 residues. The CDR3 region is CASSQEPAAVSTEQFF. The CDR3 nucleotides are TGCGCCAGCAGCCAAGAGCCAGCGGCCGTTAGTACCGAGCAGTTCTTC.

This clonotype was recorded a few times. The chain employs TRBV11-2 and TRBJ2-5, with TRBD1 matching over 7 bases. CDR3 length equals 14 residues. With V trimmed by 4 bases and J by 5 bases, 7 bases remained unmatched. CDR1 SGHAT and CDR2 FQNNGV come from the germline V gene. The CDR3 spells CASSSAGGWETQYF. The CDR3 coding sequence is TGTGCCAGCAGCTCAGCAGGGGGTTGGGAGACCCAGTACTTC.

In its sample, this clonotype was seen a few times. The V gene is TRBV20-1, the J gene TRBJ2-7; 13 bases align to TRBD2. V shed 4 bases and J 5 bases; nucleotides not matched to a gene: 2. Germline V CDR1 and CDR2: DFQATT, SNEGSKA (reference sequence). The CDR3 length is 13 residues. The CDR3 sequence: CSATGLAGHEQYF. In DNA, the CDR3 is TGCAGTGCTACGGGACTAGCGGGACACGAGCAGTACTTC.

In its sample, this clonotype was seen a few times. J is TRBJ1-1 and V is TRBV3-1; tentatively, D is TRBD1 (6 bases). Germline CDR1 and CDR2: LGHDT and YNNKEL (reference sequence). The CDR3 consists of 13 residues. V lost 6 bases and J lost 7, with 15 bases in between. CDR3 amino acids: CASSPGGAGEAFF. CDR3 nucleotide sequence: TGTGCCAGCAGTCCCGGGGGCGCCGGTGAAGCTTTCTTT. Using reference TRBV3-1 and TRBJ1-1 for the parts outside the CDR3, the full variable domain is DTAVSQTPKYLVTQMGNDKSIKCEQNLGHDTMYWYKQDSKKFLKIMFSYNNKELIINETVPNRFSPKSPDKAHLNLHINSLELGDSAVYFCASSPGGAGEAFFGQGTRLTVV.

The chain carries TRBV12-3 or TRBV12-4 and TRBJ2-7; D ambiguous. Trimming pared 5 bases from V and 2 bases from J, leaving 7 bases between. The CDR3 is made up of 12 amino acids. The CDR3 DNA sequence: TGTGCCAGCAGTACGACCCCCTACGAGCAGTACTTC. Its protein product is CASSTTPYEQYF.

The chain employs TRBV11-2 and TRBJ2-5; 12 bases align to TRBD1. In germline, CDR1 is SGHAT, CDR2 FQNNGV. The V and J ends lost 5 bases and 4 bases, in that order; junction bases with no gene match: 8. The CDR3 contains 16 residues. The CDR3 coding sequence is TGTGCCAGCAGCCTACTGGGACAGGGGGCGTTAGAGACCCAGTACTTC. This translates into CASSLLGQGALETQYF.

The chain has TRBV5-1 and TRBJ2-3, with 8 bases that match TRBD1. The ends lost 1 base at V and 3 bases at J; junction bases unmatched: 4. The germline gives CDR1 SGHRS, CDR2 YFSETQ. CDR3 length: 15 residues. The CDR3 reads CASSLWTGWTDTQYF. The DNA of the CDR3 is TGCGCCAGCAGCTTGTGGACAGGGTGGACAGATACGCAGTATTTT.

This clonotype was detected a few times. The rearrangement joins TRBV27 to TRBJ2-2; 15 bases match TRBD2. This CDR3 is 17 amino acids long. In germline, CDR1 is MNHEY, CDR2 SMNVEV (reference sequence). Germline trimming cut 5 bases from V and 6 bases from J; bases unmatched to any gene: 7. The CDR3 region is CASSEGLAGGIPGELFF. In DNA form, the CDR3 reads TGTGCCAGCAGTGAGGGACTAGCGGGAGGAATCCCCGGGGAGCTGTTTTTT.

Only a few counts were recorded for this clonotype. The genes are TRBV12-3 or TRBV12-4 and TRBJ1-1; possible D gene TRBD1, 6 bases. This CDR3 comprises 13 residues. Trimming removed 3 bases from V and 4 bases from J, with 9 bases in between. The CDR3 DNA follows: TGTGCCAGCAGTTTCGGACAGAGCACTGAAGCTTTCTTT. The encoded protein is CASSFGQSTEAFF.

This clonotype was observed a handful of times. The chain has TRBV20-1 and TRBJ2-3; a possible D gene is TRBD2 (6 bases). The V end lost 6 bases, the J end lost 2 bases, and 15 bases lay between the germline ends. Germline V gene data show CDR1 as DFQATT and CDR2 as SNEGSKA (reference sequence). The CDR3 extends over 14 amino acids. The chain's CDR3 is CSAKRAGPTDTQYF. The CDR3 bases are TGCAGTGCGAAGCGGGCAGGGCCCACAGATACGCAGTATTTT.

This clonotype was found many times. This chain joins TRBV12-3 or TRBV12-4 and TRBJ2-1, with a weak D call TRBD1 (7 bases). V lost 9 bases and J 3 bases, leaving 21 bases between the germline ends. This CDR3 region has 16 residues. The CDR3 loop reads CASQGGGLYFYNEQFF. In DNA, the CDR3 is TGTGCCAGTCAAGGAGGGGGCTTATACTTCTACAATGAGCAGTTCTTC.

This rearrangement joins TRBV7-2 to TRBJ2-5, with D unclear. Germline values: CDR1 SGHTA, CDR2 FQGNSA. The CDR3 extends over 14 amino acids. V was pared by 0 bases and J by 7 bases, with 12 bases between. The CDR3, as DNA: TGTGCCAGCAGCTTAGCCCTGAGCCCCGGGACCCAGTACTTC. It codes for CASSLALSPGTQYF. Full variable domain (outside the CDR3, taken from reference TRBV7-2 and TRBJ2-5): GAGVSQSPSNKVTEKGKDVELRCDPISGHTALYWYRQSLGQGLEFLIYFQGNSAPDKSGLPSDRFSAERTGGSVSTLTIQRTQQEDSAVYLCASSLALSPGTQYFGPGTRLLVL.

This clonotype has more than one count but fewer than ten. The chain is built from TRBV29-1 and TRBJ1-5; 8 bases map to TRBD1. Unmatched junction bases numbered 4, after V lost 4 bases and J lost 2 bases. This CDR3 is built from 14 residues. Germline V gene lookup returns CDR1 SQVTM and CDR2 ANQGSEA. The CDR3 loop is CSVGGQGGNQPQHF. CDR3 coding DNA: TGCAGCGTTGGAGGACAGGGAGGCAATCAGCCCCAGCATTTT.